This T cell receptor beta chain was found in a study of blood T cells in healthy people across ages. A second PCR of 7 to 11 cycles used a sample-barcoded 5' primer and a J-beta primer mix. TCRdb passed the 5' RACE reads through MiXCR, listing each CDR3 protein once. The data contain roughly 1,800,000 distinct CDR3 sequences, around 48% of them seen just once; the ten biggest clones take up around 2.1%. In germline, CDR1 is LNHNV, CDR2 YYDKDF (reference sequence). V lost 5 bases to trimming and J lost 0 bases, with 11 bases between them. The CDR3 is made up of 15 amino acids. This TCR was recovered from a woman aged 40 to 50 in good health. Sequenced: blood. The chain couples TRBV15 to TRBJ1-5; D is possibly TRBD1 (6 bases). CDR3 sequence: CATSSTGGSNQPQHF. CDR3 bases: TGTGCCACCAGCTCGACAGGAGGTAGCAATCAGCCCCAGCATTTT.